These T cell receptor beta chains were read from a single sample in a study of shared clonotypes between healthy human individuals. Clones were sequenced by immunoSEQ multiplex PCR, and TCRdb holds only the in-frame ones, with some missing. The sample has over a million clones, approximately 97% seen once. The sequenced sample was naive CD4+ T cells sorted from blood. These receptor sequences come from a man aged 30 to 39 in good health. CDR3s include the opening cysteine and the closing phenylalanine or tryptophan. Fields, in order: clone size, V gene, J gene, CDR3 protein. Rows may omit the clone size; those that give it use once, few, many or a size class.

clone_size: -
v_call: TRBV5-1
j_call: TRBJ2-1
cdr3_aa: CASSGLAGVVWHNEQFF

clone_size: -
v_call: TRBV11-2
j_call: TRBJ2-7
cdr3_aa: CASSLREYSYEQYF

clone_size: -
v_call: TRBV28
j_call: TRBJ2-3
cdr3_aa: CASSLPRGGTDTQYF

clone_size: -
v_call: TRBV4-1
j_call: TRBJ2-3
cdr3_aa: CASSGQGARGTDTQYF

clone_size: -
v_call: TRBV7-7
j_call: TRBJ2-1
cdr3_aa: CASSLAQFRGGGYNEQFF

clone_size: -
v_call: TRBV28
j_call: TRBJ2-2
cdr3_aa: CASSLYGNTGELFF

clone_size: -
v_call: TRBV30
j_call: TRBJ1-4
cdr3_aa: CAWSGQGGPGEKLFF

clone_size: -
v_call: TRBV28
j_call: TRBJ2-5
cdr3_aa: CAIEPGFGETQYF

clone_size: once
v_call: TRBV7-2
j_call: TRBJ2-4
cdr3_aa: CASRKPGTRGDIQYF

clone_size: once
v_call: TRBV5-1
j_call: TRBJ2-6
cdr3_aa: CASLREPNSGANVLTF

clone_size: once
v_call: TRBV5-4
j_call: TRBJ2-1
cdr3_aa: CASSPAVGQLYNEQFF

clone_size: -
v_call: TRBV10-1
j_call: TRBJ2-7
cdr3_aa: CASSEAASGSYEQYF

clone_size: -
v_call: TRBV5-1
j_call: TRBJ2-1
cdr3_aa: CASSFRGEEPYNEQFF

clone_size: once
v_call: TRBV6-5
j_call: TRBJ2-2
cdr3_aa: CASSQGGAVPGELFF

clone_size: -
v_call: TRBV7-8
j_call: TRBJ2-7
cdr3_aa: CASSLARNSYEQYF

clone_size: -
v_call: TRBV11-3
j_call: TRBJ2-3
cdr3_aa: CASSLGSTGSSTDTQYF

clone_size: once
v_call: TRBV5-1
j_call: TRBJ2-3
cdr3_aa: CASSRGSSTDTQYF